This T cell receptor (beta chain) was identified in a study of blood T cell repertoires in COVID-19. Study overall: Spain, Italy and the United States supplied samples that represented acute and convalescent COVID-19.

Cohorts were based on clinical histories the participants reported. Germline V CDR1 and CDR2: MGHDK, SYGVNS. V dropped 6 bases and J dropped 2; count of bases not matched to a gene: 4. The CDR3 is 14 residues long. Only in-frame clones appear in the TCRdb table, and some are missing; sequencing was by immunoSEQ multiplex PCR. The sample includes approximately 210,000 clones, 76% of them seen just once. Source material: PBMCs or T cells enriched from blood (not recorded which). This clonotype originated in a woman aged 45-65 years with acute COVID-19. V usage is TRBV25-1 and J usage is TRBJ1-2; 9 bases fit TRBD1. CDR3 sequence reads: CASSGTGRNYGYTF. The CDR3 DNA follows: TGTGCCAGCAGCGGGACAGGGAGGAACTATGGCTACACCTTC.